These T cell receptor beta chains were read from a single sample in a study of blood T cells in healthy people across ages. TCRdb itself ran the 5' RACE reads through MiXCR, one entry per CDR3 protein. Of approximately 820,000 distinct CDR3 sequences listed, around 43% were seen once; the top ten hold about 21%. Sequenced sample: blood. These receptors all stem from a man in his 60s in good health. The CDR3 runs from the conserved cysteine through the conserved F or W. D genes are given only for firm matches. A row's size may be missing; if present it is once, few, many or a size class.

TRBD1,NA,TRBJ1-2,TRBV2,TGTGCCAGCAGGACCGGGACAGGGGGCTATGGCTACACCTTC,CASRTGTGGYGYTF
NA,few,TRBJ1-5,TRBV7-6,TGTGCCAGCAGCTTCGATCAGAGCCGGGACCGCGATCAGCCCCAGCATTTT,CASSFDQSRDRDQPQHF
NA,NA,TRBJ2-1,TRBV29-1,TGCAGCGTTGAAGATCCGGGTGAGCAGTTCTTC,CSVEDPGEQFF
TRBD2,few,TRBJ2-1,TRBV12-3/TRBV12-4,TGTGCCAGCAGGGAAGGCGGGGGGGCATTCAGCAATGAGCAGTTCTTC,CASREGGGAFSNEQFF
TRBD1,NA,TRBJ2-1,TRBV9,TGTGCCAGCAGCGTAGGGGGCCGGACAGGGGAGCAGTTCTTC,CASSVGGRTGEQFF
NA,NA,TRBJ2-2,TRBV20-1,TGCAGTGCCCGGACAGTGCGGGCCACCGGGGAGCTGTTTTTT,CSARTVRATGELFF
NA,NA,TRBJ2-5,TRBV7-2,TGTACCAGCAGCCCATACGGATCCCAAGAGACCCAGTACTTC,CTSSPYGSQETQYF
NA,NA,TRBJ1-1,TRBV6-1,TGTGCCAGCAGTGAACCCGAGTCGAACACTGAAGCTTTCTTT,CASSEPESNTEAFF
NA,NA,TRBJ1-1,TRBV6-6,TGTGCCAGCAGTACAACAGGGTGTGAAGCTTTCTTT,CASSTTGCEAFF
NA,NA,TRBJ1-5,TRBV7-2,TGTGCCAGCAGCCGGGGCCCCGCGCGTGATCAGCCCCAGCATTTT,CASSRGPARDQPQHF
TRBD2,NA,TRBJ2-3,TRBV7-2,TGTGCCAGCAGCCTTAGAATGGCGGGGGGTGATACGCAGTATTTT,CASSLRMAGGDTQYF
TRBD1,NA,TRBJ1-1,TRBV12-3/TRBV12-4,TGTGCCAGCAGTTTCCGGACAGGAGGGAACACTGAAGCTTTCTTT,CASSFRTGGNTEAFF
NA,NA,TRBJ2-7,TRBV6-1,TGTGCCAGCAGTGAACAACCGGGACAAGTTTACGAGCAGTACTTC,CASSEQPGQVYEQYF
NA,many,TRBJ2-2,TRBV27,TGTGCCAGCAGTTCGGGACTCACCAACACCGGGGAGCTGTTTTTT,CASSSGLTNTGELFF
TRBD2,NA,TRBJ2-5,TRBV5-1,TGCGCCAGCAGCGGCGGACTAGCGGGGACCAAGTACCAAGAGACCCAGTACTTC,CASSGGLAGTKYQETQYF
NA,few,TRBJ2-7,TRBV6-2/TRBV6-3,TGTGCCAGCAGCCTAACGACTGGCTACGAGCAGTACTTC,CASSLTTGYEQYF
TRBD2,NA,TRBJ2-5,TRBV9,TGTGCCAGCAGCGTTGGCGGGGGGAGCAATGAGCAGTACTTC,CASSVGGGSNEQYF
TRBD2,NA,TRBJ2-5,TRBV5-5,TGTGCCAGCAGCGGATGGGCTAGCGGGGGAGAGACCCAGTACTTC,CASSGWASGGETQYF
NA,NA,TRBJ2-3,TRBV12-3/TRBV12-4,TGTGCCAGCAGTTTGCAAGTTTCAGATACGCAGTATTTT,CASSLQVSDTQYF
NA,many,TRBJ2-3,TRBV5-5,TGTGCCAGCAGCTCGGGGACCGCTTATAGCACAGATACGCAGTATTTT,CASSSGTAYSTDTQYF
NA,few,TRBJ2-7,TRBV5-1,TGCGCCAGCAGCTCCCCGGCAGGGGCGGTCGCCGAGCAGTACTTC,CASSSPAGAVAEQYF
NA,NA,TRBJ2-2,TRBV7-9,TGTGCCAGCAGCTCCCATTCGGTGCCCGGGGAGCTGTTTTTT,CASSSHSVPGELFF
TRBD1,NA,TRBJ2-1,TRBV4-3,TGCGCCAGCAGCCAAGCTCCCCCAGGGGGCACCTACAATGAGCAGTTCTTC,CASSQAPPGGTYNEQFF
TRBD2,NA,TRBJ2-7,TRBV11-2,TGTGCCAGCAGCCCGTTAGCGGGGCCTACTTACGAGCAGTACTTC,CASSPLAGPTYEQYF
NA,once,TRBJ2-3,TRBV24-1,TGTGCCACCAGTGATTCAGGAGGGGGCGGGAGCACAGATACGCAGTATTTT,CATSDSGGGGSTDTQYF
NA,few,TRBJ2-5,TRBV29-1,TGCAGCGTTGAAGATCGAGAGGGGCTAGGCGAGACCCAGTACTTC,CSVEDREGLGETQYF
NA,few,TRBJ2-5,TRBV10-2,TGCGCCAGCAGTGAAGGAGGTAGCCTGGAGACCCAGTACTTC,CASSEGGSLETQYF
NA,NA,TRBJ2-1,TRBV6-2/TRBV6-3,TGTGCCAGCAGTTACTGGTGGTCGCCGGATGAGCAGTTCTTC,CASSYWWSPDEQFF
NA,NA,TRBJ2-7,TRBV20-1,TGCAGTACGCCCAGGGATCCCTACGAGCAGTACTTC,CSTPRDPYEQYF
NA,NA,TRBJ2-3,TRBV29-1,TGCAGCGTCACTGTCGGGGGAGACACAGATACGCAGTATTTT,CSVTVGGDTDTQYF
NA,NA,TRBJ2-7,TRBV7-9,TGTGCCAGCAGCCCCGCCTATTCCGGGGCCTACGAGCAGTACTTC,CASSPAYSGAYEQYF
NA,NA,TRBJ1-3,TRBV12-3/TRBV12-4,TGTGCCAGCAGTTTTATCGGAACTGGAAACACCATATATTTT,CASSFIGTGNTIYF
NA,NA,TRBJ2-5,TRBV20-1,TGCAGTGCTAGCCCCCTTGTAACAGGCCAAGAGACCCAGTACTTC,CSASPLVTGQETQYF
NA,NA,TRBJ1-2,TRBV4-3,TGCGCCAGCAGCCAAGATCGCCAGGGCTGGGGCTACACCTTC,CASSQDRQGWGYTF
NA,few,TRBJ2-3,TRBV15,TGTGCCACCAGCCGAAATCTTGGCAACTCCAGAGACACAGATACGCAGTATTTT,CATSRNLGNSRDTDTQYF
TRBD2,few,TRBJ2-4,TRBV6-2/TRBV6-3,TGTGCCAGCACCGGGAGGATCGACGGAACCAAAAACATTCAGTACTTC,CASTGRIDGTKNIQYF
NA,many,TRBJ2-5,TRBV7-2,TGTGCCAGCTCTGGGGCACGGTTGGAGACCCAGTACTTC,CASSGARLETQYF
NA,NA,TRBJ2-2,TRBV14,TGTGCCAGCAGCCAGGGGGCGAATGTGGCCGGGGAGCTGTTTTTT,CASSQGANVAGELFF
TRBD1,NA,TRBJ2-2,TRBV24-1,TGTGCCACCAGTGATTCCGGGACAGGGAGGATGAACACCGGGGAGCTGTTTTTT,CATSDSGTGRMNTGELFF
NA,NA,TRBJ2-7,TRBV6-5,TGTGCCAGCAGCACAGGGATCGGGGGGCGCGACGAGCAGTACTTC,CASSTGIGGRDEQYF
NA,NA,TRBJ2-5,TRBV2,TGTGCCACCTACGACCAAGAGACCCAGTACTTC,CATYDQETQYF
TRBD1,few,TRBJ2-7,TRBV6-6,TGTGCCAGCGGGTTAGGGACAGGCCTATACGAGCAGTACTTC,CASGLGTGLYEQYF
TRBD1,few,TRBJ2-7,TRBV2,TGTGCCAGCAGTGAGACCGGGACAGGTAACTACGAGCAGTACTTC,CASSETGTGNYEQYF
NA,few,TRBJ2-6,TRBV12-5,TGTGCTAGTGGTTTGGTCCGCTCTGGGGCCAACGTCCTGACTTTC,CASGLVRSGANVLTF
TRBD1,NA,TRBJ2-7,TRBV4-1,TGCGCCAGCAGCCAAAGGGACAGGGACTCCTACGAGCAGTACTTC,CASSQRDRDSYEQYF
NA,NA,TRBJ2-3,TRBV11-2,TGTGCCAGCAGCGTACAGGTTTCCAGCACAGATACGCAGTATTTT,CASSVQVSSTDTQYF
NA,few,TRBJ2-7,TRBV7-2,TGTGCCAGCAGCTTGAGCCTTATCTCAGGGAGTACATCGGGCGAGCAGTACTTC,CASSLSLISGSTSGEQYF